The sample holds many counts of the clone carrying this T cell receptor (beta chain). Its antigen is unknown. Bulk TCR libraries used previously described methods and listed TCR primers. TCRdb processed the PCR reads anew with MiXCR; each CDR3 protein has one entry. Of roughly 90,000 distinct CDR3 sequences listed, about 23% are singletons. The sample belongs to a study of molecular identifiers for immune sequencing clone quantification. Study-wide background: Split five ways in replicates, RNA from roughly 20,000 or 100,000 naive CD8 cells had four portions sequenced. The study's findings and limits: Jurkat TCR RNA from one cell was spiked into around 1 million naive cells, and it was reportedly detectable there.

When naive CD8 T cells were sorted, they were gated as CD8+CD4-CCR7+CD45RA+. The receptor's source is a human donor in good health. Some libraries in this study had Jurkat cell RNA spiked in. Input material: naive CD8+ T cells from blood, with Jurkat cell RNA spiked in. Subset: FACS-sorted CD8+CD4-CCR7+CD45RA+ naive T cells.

The CDR3 loop reads CASSAGQNYEQYF. CDR3 coding DNA: TGTGCCAGCAGTGCAGGACAGAACTACGAGCAGTACTTC. The gene calls are TRBV27 and TRBJ2-7; maybe TRBD1 (6 bases). CDR3 length equals 13 residues. Germline V gives CDR1 MNHEY, CDR2 SMNVEV (reference sequence). The ends were cut back, 5 bases at V and 3 bases at J, with 11 bases in the middle.